This T cell receptor (beta chain) was retrieved from a study of cytomegalovirus exposure and HLA in healthy donors. Per germline, CDR1 SGHTS and CDR2 YDEGEE. The CDR3 runs 15 residues. The germline V and J ends were trimmed by 0 bases and 6 bases, with 14 bases remaining between them. Vbeta (60) and Jbeta (13) primers were used in the PCR. TCRdb keeps only in-frame clones here, not all; method: immunoSEQ multiplex PCR. This sample contains 30,000 to 35,000 clones. The TCR originated in a man aged 35 to 55 in good health and CMV-seronegative. Sequencing used PBMCs. The chain employs TRBV5-8 and TRBJ2-3; weak D call: TRBD2 (5 bases). CDR3 in amino acids: CASSLAGIARDTQYF. CDR3 nucleotides: TGTGCCAGCAGCTTGGCCGGGATAGCCCGGGATACGCAGTATTTT.